The clone carrying this T cell receptor (beta chain) was recorded many times. The antigen is undetermined. These data belong to a study of T cells in Graves' hyperthyroidism and ophthalmopathy. Trimming at V came to 1 base and at J to 5 bases, leaving 8 bases not matched to a gene. Germline CDR1 and CDR2: SGHTA and FQGNSA. The CDR3 contains 17 residues. Uncontrolled infection, other autoimmune disease, pregnancy or lactation led to exclusion. Based on clinical symptoms, serum thyroxine and TRAb, thyroid ultrasound and orbital computed tomography, diagnoses were reached. The source material, RNA transcripts, was used to amplify TCR beta CDR3 regions. First-round RT-PCR of the TCR CDR3 relied on the HTBI primer set. TCRdb re-analysed the multiplex PCR reads in MiXCR, keeping a single row per CDR3 protein. Of about 510,000 distinct CDR3 sequences listed, approximately 48% are singletons. Findings and caveats of the study: Classification by a 13 V-J model distinguished ophthalmopathy from stable hyperthyroidism. Blood held most thyroid clonotypes expanded above 0.001 frequency.

The specimen sequenced was peripheral blood or thyroid tissue (not recorded which). V gene TRBV7-2 combines with J gene TRBJ2-2; the match to TRBD2 covers 9 bases. The TCR comes from an adult woman with Graves' disease, either hyperthyroidism or ophthalmopathy (not recorded which). CDR3 DNA: TGTGCCAGCAGCTTAGTCGGTGGCGGGAGGGTTACCGGGGAGCTGTTTTTT. It translates to CASSLVGGGRVTGELFF.